The present T cell receptor beta chain was sequenced within a study of T cells after yellow fever vaccination. Points from the study as a whole: The secondary T-cell response peaked on day 5, not day 15, but was weaker. Sorted repertoires could include abundant contaminating clonotypes from bulk cells.

This clonotype has more than one count but fewer than ten. Its target is unknown. CDR1 and CDR2 (germline): SGHDT, YYEEEE. CDR3 size: 15 residues. V lost 3 bases and J 3 bases, leaving 12 bases between the germline ends. TCRdb used MiXCR to reprocess the 5' RACE reads, holding one entry per CDR3 protein. The sample contains about 340,000 distinct CDR3 sequences, under 15% of which appear only once. The sample consisted of CD4+ T cells sorted from PBMCs, taken 15 days after the yellow fever booster vaccination. The receptor was derived from a man aged 18 to 30 who received the YFV17D yellow fever vaccine. The chain is built from TRBV5-6 and TRBJ2-2, with D maybe TRBD1 (5 bases). CDR3 region: CASSYETVYTGELFF. CDR3 in DNA: TGTGCCAGCAGCTACGAGACAGTATACACCGGGGAGCTGTTTTTT.